A single sample is the source of the 2 T cell receptor beta chains below, sequenced in a study of blood T cell repertoires in COVID-19 (dated by TCRdb to 2020 to 2021). Libraries were constructed by the immunoSEQ multiplex PCR assay. Drawn from immuneACCESS, this table holds only the in-frame rearrangements with V and J called that TCRdb kept. Clones are partly lost; checked studies trace under half to an unresolved V gene and leave the rest unexplained. The sample profile shows under 250,000 clones; around 90% of them were found once. 0.83% of the sample rests with the top ten. The source material was peripheral blood. All receptors come from a man between 25 and 39 years old with COVID-19, enrolled during active disease.

The chain combines TRBV11-3 with TRBJ2-3; 10 bases are a match to TRBD1. The CDR3 is 15 amino acids. Germline CDR1 is SGHNT and CDR2 is YENEEA. V lost 3 bases to trimming and J lost 4 bases; unmatched junction nucleotides: 4. CDR3 protein: CASSLSTGGPDTQYF. DNA for the CDR3: TGTGCCAGCAGCTTGTCGACAGGGGGCCCAGATACGCAGTATTTT.

CDR3 nucleotide sequence: TGTGCCAGCTCACGCGGGGACGCCGTCTCACCTGGCTACACCTTC. Protein: CASSRGDAVSPGYTF. V and J are TRBV18 and TRBJ1-2; possibly TRBD1 for D (5 bases). The CDR3 extends over 15 amino acids. V lost 4 bases, J lost 7 bases, and 19 bases lay in between. Germline V CDR1 and CDR2: KGHSH, LQKENI.